A single sample is the source of the 21 T cell receptor beta chains below, sequenced in a study of cytomegalovirus exposure and HLA in healthy donors. It was with 60 Vbeta and 13 Jbeta primers that the PCR ran. The table came from immunoSEQ multiplex PCR; TCRdb's copy has only in-frame clones and leaves some out. The sample lists 130,000 to 150,000 clones, about 70% seen once, with approximately 4% in the top ten. Sequencing was carried out using PBMCs. Receptors originate from a man between 18 and 29 years old in good health and CMV-seronegative.

The chain uses TRBV19 and TRBJ2-7, with 8 bases matching TRBD2. Germline V gene sequence: CDR1 LNHDA, CDR2 SQIVND (reference sequence). The J segment lost 3 bases and the V segment lost 3 bases, leaving 13 bases of the junction unmatched. The CDR3 has 17 residues. Written as DNA, the CDR3 is TGTGCCAGTAGTATGGCGCGGGGGGCCTCCCTAAACTACGAGCAGTACTTC. Translation: CASSMARGASLNYEQYF.

The J gene is TRBJ2-3, the V gene TRBV9; D is undetermined. Germline-derived CDR1 and CDR2 are SGDLS and YYNGEE. Trimming removed 0 bases from V and 4 bases from J, with 12 bases in between. The CDR3 runs 15 residues. Here the CDR3 reads CASSVVAGAADTQYF. The CDR3 DNA sequence: TGTGCCAGCAGCGTAGTGGCTGGTGCAGCAGATACGCAGTATTTT.

This clone was counted a few times. V and J are TRBV5-1 and TRBJ2-3; 7 bases fit TRBD1. V gave up 0 bases and J gave up 5 bases; unmatched junction bases: 9. The length of the CDR3 is 16 residues. Looked up from germline, CDR1 is SGHRS and CDR2 is YFSETQ. Here the CDR3 DNA reads TGCGCCAGCAGCTTGGGGGGGACAGAGAAGGGAGATACGCAGTATTTT. Translation gives CASSLGGTEKGDTQYF.

The chain couples TRBV28 to TRBJ2-7, with D uncertain. Trimming took 6 bases from V and 3 from J, leaving 15 bases between them. Germline assignment: CDR1 MDHEN and CDR2 SYDVKM. The CDR3 runs to 14 residues. CDR3 residues: CASSPGSANYEQYF. The CDR3 bases are TGTGCCAGCAGCCCCGGTTCCGCGAACTACGAGCAGTACTTC.

The rearrangement links TRBV7-2 to TRBJ1-4; D is unclear. V shed 6 bases and J shed 0 bases, with 8 bases lying between them. There are 14 residues in the CDR3. Germline assignment: CDR1 SGHTA and CDR2 FQGNSA. The CDR3 coding sequence is TGTGCCAGCAGGGAGGTCGCAACTAATGAAAAACTGTTTTTT. Encoded protein: CASREVATNEKLFF.

The genes are TRBV5-5 and TRBJ2-1; TRBD1 is a possible D gene (5 bases). Trimming took 4 bases from V and 1 from J, leaving 12 bases between them. Germline values: CDR1 SGHKS, CDR2 YYEKEE (reference sequence). CDR3 size: 15 residues. For the CDR3, the DNA is TGTGCCAGCAGCACCCTTCAGGGATCCTACAATGAGCAGTTCTTC. The encoded protein is CASSTLQGSYNEQFF.

The rearrangement uses TRBV28 and TRBJ2-5, with 10 bases identical to TRBD2. Losses at the gene ends were 2 bases for V and 11 bases for J; bases not matched to a gene: 5. The length of the CDR3 is 13 residues. Germline-derived CDR1 and CDR2 are MDHEN and SYDVKM. This chain's CDR3 is CASSLTSGNFQYF. CDR3 sequence (DNA): TGTGCCAGCAGTTTAACTAGCGGGAATTTTCAGTACTTC.

CDR3: CASRPTGWVGANVLTF. The CDR3 region has the DNA TGTGCCAGCAGACCTACAGGGTGGGTTGGGGCCAACGTCCTGACTTTC. The genes are TRBV27 and TRBJ2-6; D may be TRBD1 (6 bases). The CDR3 contains 16 residues. The germline CDR1 and CDR2 sequences are MNHEY and SMNVEV (reference sequence). Trimming cost V 6 bases and J 3 bases, with 15 bases left between them.

This rearrangement joins TRBV2 to TRBJ1-4; 10 bases align to TRBD1. Germline V gene lookup returns CDR1 SNHLY and CDR2 FYNNEI. CDR3 length: 13 amino acids. Losses at the gene ends were 8 bases for V and 8 bases for J; bases not matched to a gene: 5. CDR3 protein: CASAGTGDEKLFF. CDR3 nucleotide sequence: TGTGCCAGCGCCGGGACAGGGGACGAAAAACTGTTTTTT.

This clone was seen a handful of times. V gene TRBV7-8 combines with J gene TRBJ2-5, with 14 bases matching TRBD2. Germline V CDR1 and CDR2: SGHVS, FQNEAQ. The V gene end was trimmed by 5 bases and the J gene end by 5 bases; junction bases not matched to a gene: 7. This CDR3 spans 16 amino acids. The chain's CDR3 is CASSPRTSGGIETQYF. CDR3 bases: TGTGCCAGCAGCCCCCGGACTAGCGGGGGGATTGAGACCCAGTACTTC.

The chain is built from TRBV5-6 and TRBJ2-1, with a tentative D call TRBD2 (5 bases). The CDR3 totals 13 residues. Germline loops: CDR1 SGHDT, CDR2 YYEEEE. Trimming cost V 4 bases and J 9 bases, with 14 bases left between them. In DNA form, the CDR3 reads TGTGCCAGCAGCCCCCTTCCGGGAAGTGAGCAGTTCTTC. Protein: CASSPLPGSEQFF.

This clone was counted a single time. The chain has TRBV5-1 and TRBJ2-5; the D gene is possibly TRBD1 (6 bases). Trimming removed 4 bases from V and 4 bases from J, with 17 bases in between. This CDR3 has 15 amino acids. CDR1 is SGHRS and CDR2 is YFSETQ in the germline V gene. CDR3: CASSLSRDKGETQYF. CDR3 bases: TGCGCCAGCAGCCTAAGCCGGGACAAGGGAGAGACCCAGTACTTC.

The chain is built from TRBV7-6 and TRBJ2-3; 10 bases are a match to TRBD1. Germline CDR1 is SGHVS and CDR2 is FNYEAQ. The CDR3 sequence is 17 residues long. Trimming took 4 bases from V and 1 from J; bases not matched to a gene: 8. The CDR3 sequence is CASSSPPGTGGTDTQYF. DNA for the CDR3: TGTGCCAGCAGCTCACCCCCCGGGACAGGGGGCACAGATACGCAGTATTTT.

The genes are TRBV6-5 and TRBJ2-4, with TRBD1 as a possible D gene (6 bases). CDR1 and CDR2 from the germline V gene are MNHEY and SVGAGI. V was pared by 0 bases and J by 4 bases, with 10 bases between. The CDR3 runs 15 residues. DNA of the CDR3: TGTGCCAGCAGTTACTCAATGGACAGTAAAAACATTCAGTACTTC. Encoded protein: CASSYSMDSKNIQYF.

The gene calls are TRBV7-9 and TRBJ1-1; a possible D gene is TRBD1 (6 bases). Trimming removed 0 bases from V and 1 base from J, with 6 bases in between. There are 14 residues in the CDR3. Germline V gene lookup returns CDR1 SEHNR and CDR2 FQNEAQ (reference sequence). The CDR3 region is CASSLATGNTEAFF. Written as DNA, the CDR3 is TGTGCCAGCAGCTTAGCGACAGGGAACACTGAAGCTTTCTTT. Combining the CDR3 with reference TRBV7-9 and TRBJ1-1 gives the whole variable domain DTGVSQNPRHKITKRGQNVTFRCDPISEHNRLYWYRQTLGQGPEFLTYFQNEAQLEKSRLLSDRFSAERPKGSFSTLEIQRTEQGDSAMYLCASSLATGNTEAFFGQGTRLTVV.

The chain joins TRBV7-9 to TRBJ1-2; no reliable D call. This CDR3 comprises 14 residues. Trimming left V 0 bases short and J 5 bases short, with 10 bases between. Germline V gene data show CDR1 as SEHNR and CDR2 as FQNEAQ (reference sequence). The CDR3 DNA follows: TGTGCCAGCAGCTTAGCCTCCCCGTATTATGGCTACACCTTC. Translating it yields CASSLASPYYGYTF.

This clone was recorded a few times. This chain connects TRBV11-3 to TRBJ2-7; no definite D call. Trimming cost V 1 base and J 0 bases, with 7 bases left between them. Germline values: CDR1 SGHNT, CDR2 YENEEA. The CDR3 covers 14 residues. This chain's CDR3 is CASSLGASSYEQYF. For the CDR3, the DNA is TGTGCCAGCAGCTTAGGGGCGAGCTCCTACGAGCAGTACTTC.

This chain joins TRBV18 and TRBJ1-1, with 9 bases matching TRBD1. This CDR3 region has 16 residues. Germline CDR1 reads KGHSH; CDR2 reads LQKENI. The trim removed 0 bases at V and 4 bases at J, leaving 6 bases unmatched. CDR3 sequence (DNA): TGTGCCAGCTCACCACCGTTGGGACAGGGTAGCACTGAAGCTTTCTTT. Its translation is CASSPPLGQGSTEAFF.

V and J are TRBV18 and TRBJ2-1, with 7 bases fitting TRBD1. The CDR3 contains 15 residues. The ends lost 3 bases at V and 7 bases at J; junction bases unmatched: 9. CDR1 is KGHSH, CDR2 LQKENI, per germline. In nucleotides, the CDR3 is TGTGCCAGCTCACCTGCCTCGGGACAGATTAATGAGCAGTTCTTC. This translates into CASSPASGQINEQFF.

V usage is TRBV6-1 and J usage is TRBJ1-2; TRBD1 agrees at 12 bases. Trimming removed 4 bases from V and 4 bases from J; junction bases left unmatched: 4. CDR1 and CDR2 from the germline V gene are MNHNS and SASEGT. This CDR3 is built from 15 residues. CDR3 region: CASSVGTGGVYGYTF. The DNA for the CDR3 is TGTGCCAGCAGTGTGGGGACAGGGGGCGTCTATGGCTACACCTTC.

The V call is TRBV7-6, the J call TRBJ2-5, with 12 bases identical to TRBD2. Trimming took 4 bases from V and 2 from J; bases not matched to a gene: 5. CDR1 and CDR2 from the germline V gene are SGHVS and FNYEAQ. The CDR3 loop spans 16 amino acids. The CDR3 DNA reads TGTGCCAGCAGCTCCACCGGGACTAGCGGGCAAGAGACCCAGTACTTC. This sequence encodes CASSSTGTSGQETQYF.